A selection of T cell receptor beta chains follows, all from one sample in a study of graft-versus-host responses after intestinal transplantation. Measured with immunoSEQ multiplex PCR; TCRdb has only the in-frame clones, and not every one. The repertoire holds about 39,000 clones, with nearly 95% as singletons. Their cognate antigens are unknown. Sample: unstimulated CD8+ T cells sorted from spleen or lymph node cells, taken before transplant. The receptors originated from a human donor who was the organ donor for an intestinal transplant. Each CDR3 is given with its conserved first and last residue. A D gene is named only where the DNA matches it firmly. Some rows mark clone size as missing; the rest say once, few, many or name a class of expanded clone.

>NA|TRBJ2-5|TRBV9|NA
TGTGCCAGCAGTCAATTCGGGGGGCTTTGGGGGCAAGAGACCCAGTACTTC
CASSQFGGLWGQETQYF
>NA|TRBJ2-4|TRBV27|NA
TGTGCCAGCAGCCGTAGACCCAGGGGCGACATTCAGTACTTC
CASSRRPRGDIQYF
>NA|TRBJ2-5|TRBV11-2|TRBD1
TGTGCCAGCAGCCAATTCGATCCGGGACAGAAGACCCAGTACTTC
CASSQFDPGQKTQYF
>NA|TRBJ2-6|TRBV19|TRBD1
TGTGCCAGTAGTGAGAAGGGGGCCCTCTCTGGGGCCAACGTCCTGACTTTC
CASSEKGALSGANVLTF
>NA|TRBJ2-5|TRBV29-1|NA
TGCAGCGTTGAAGATCTGCAATCCCCAGGGGTGGAGACCCAGTACTTC
CSVEDLQSPGVETQYF
>NA|TRBJ2-5|TRBV4-3|NA
TGCGCCAGCAGCCAAGCCCAGAGCCAAGAGACCCAGTACTTC
CASSQAQSQETQYF
>once|TRBJ2-7|TRBV4-2|TRBD2
TGTGCCAGCAGCCAAACTAGCGGGGGTTACGAGCAGTACTTC
CASSQTSGGYEQYF
>NA|TRBJ1-1|TRBV4-1|TRBD1
TGCGCCAGCAGCCTTGACAGGGGGAACACTGAAGCTTTCTTT
CASSLDRGNTEAFF
>few|TRBJ2-7|TRBV5-8|NA
TGTGCCAGCACCCCGCTGGGCCCCTACGAGCAGTACTTC
CASTPLGPYEQYF
>NA|TRBJ2-5|TRBV2|NA
TGTGCCAGCAGTGGAACTCATCTGAGGACGGAGACCCAGTACTTC
CASSGTHLRTETQYF
>NA|TRBJ2-5|TRBV27|NA
TGTGCCAGCAGCCCCCGACCTCAGACAGGCCGGGAGACCCAGTACTTC
CASSPRPQTGRETQYF
>NA|TRBJ2-7|TRBV6-5|TRBD2
TGTGCCAGCAGTTACCCGGGACTAGCGGGGAAGAACGAGCAGTACTTC
CASSYPGLAGKNEQYF
>NA|TRBJ2-1|TRBV28|NA
TGTGCCAGCAGTTTATCTCTAGATAGGGTACGCAATGAGCAGTTCTTC
CASSLSLDRVRNEQFF
>NA|TRBJ2-5|TRBV10-3|TRBD2
TGTGCCATCAGTGAGGCGGGGGGCAAGGGGACCCAGTACTTC
CAISEAGGKGTQYF
>few|TRBJ2-5|TRBV9|TRBD1
TGTGCCAGCAGCGGGGACAGAAGTCAAGAGACCCAGTACTTC
CASSGDRSQETQYF
>NA|TRBJ2-2|TRBV19|NA
TGTGCCAGTAGTGACGGGGCATGGACCGGGGAGCTGTTTTTT
CASSDGAWTGELFF
>NA|TRBJ2-7|TRBV6-5|TRBD1
TGTGCCAGCAGTTACGGGCAGGGGGCCTACGAGCAGTACTTC
CASSYGQGAYEQYF
>NA|TRBJ1-5|TRBV4-1|NA
TGCGCCAGCAGCCAATCCGCAGGGGCGCGAAGCAATCAGCCCCAGCATTTT
CASSQSAGARSNQPQHF
>NA|TRBJ1-4|TRBV13|NA
TGTGCCAGCAGCTTGAGGGGCGGAAAGGAAAAACTGTTTTTT
CASSLRGGKEKLFF
>NA|TRBJ1-1|TRBV27|NA
TGTGCCAGTGGGTTAGGGGTGTCCACTGAAGCTTTCTTT
CASGLGVSTEAFF
>NA|TRBJ1-1|TRBV7-9|NA
TGTGCCAGCAGCTTAACAGGCCTTATGAACACTGAAGCTTTCTTT
CASSLTGLMNTEAFF
>NA|TRBJ2-6|TRBV27|TRBD1
TGTGCCAGCAGTTTCCAGACAGGGGCTCCGTCCGGGGCCAACGTCCTGACTTTC
CASSFQTGAPSGANVLTF
>NA|TRBJ1-2|TRBV7-9|NA
TGTGCCAGCAGCTTAGTGGCGATTGGTGATGGCTACACCTTC
CASSLVAIGDGYTF
>NA|TRBJ2-1|TRBV7-6|TRBD2
TGTGCCAGCAGCTCGCCGGGACTAGCGGGAGGTGAGCAGTTCTTC
CASSSPGLAGGEQFF
>NA|TRBJ2-4|TRBV21-1|NA
TGTGCCAGCACCACCGGGGACGGCCCAAAAAACATTCAGTACTTC
CASTTGDGPKNIQYF
>NA|TRBJ2-4|TRBV27|TRBD2
TGTGCCAGCAGTCTGGGGCGGGAGGGCCTTAGGTACTTC
CASSLGREGLRYF
>NA|TRBJ1-1|TRBV9|NA
TGTGCCAGCAGCGTCTCCGGGAACACTGAAGCTTTCTTT
CASSVSGNTEAFF
>NA|TRBJ1-4|TRBV29-1|TRBD1
TGCAGCGTCGGCCGGAGGGGGCCGAATGAAAAACTGTTTTTT
CSVGRRGPNEKLFF
>NA|TRBJ2-3|TRBV7-9|NA
TGTGCCAGCAGCTTAGCCTACAGGGAAAGGAGCACAGATACGCAGTATTTT
CASSLAYRERSTDTQYF
>NA|TRBJ2-7|TRBV7-8|NA
TGTGCCAGCAGCTTGGGACTGGACTACGAGCAGTACTTC
CASSLGLDYEQYF
>NA|TRBJ2-2|TRBV7-2|TRBD2
TGTGCCAGCAGCTGGGGACTAGCGGGAGCCGGGGAGCTGTTTTTT
CASSWGLAGAGELFF
>NA|TRBJ2-7|TRBV19|NA
TGTGCCAGTAGTCCCACCACTAGCAGCCTCTACGAGCAGTACTTC
CASSPTTSSLYEQYF
>NA|TRBJ2-7|TRBV5-6|TRBD2
TGTGCCAGCAGCTTTCTTACATTAGCGGGATCCTACGAGCAGTACTTC
CASSFLTLAGSYEQYF
>NA|TRBJ1-1|TRBV6-6|NA
TGTGCCAGCAGTTACGCGGACCTTCCGAACACTGAAGCTTTCTTT
CASSYADLPNTEAFF
>NA|TRBJ2-7|TRBV10-3|TRBD1
TGTGCCATCAGAGCCTACCGGACAGGGGATATTTACGAGCAGTACTTC
CAIRAYRTGDIYEQYF
>NA|TRBJ1-2|TRBV28|NA
TGTGCCAGCAGTTTATGGGGAAATGGCTACACCTTC
CASSLWGNGYTF
>few|TRBJ1-3|TRBV19|NA
TGTGCCAGTAGTATAGGAAACACCATATATTTT
CASSIGNTIYF
>NA|TRBJ2-1|TRBV9|TRBD2
TGTGCCAGCAGCCATAATCCCTCAACTAGCGGGAGAGGTAATGAGCAGTTCTTC
CASSHNPSTSGRGNEQFF
>once|TRBJ2-1|TRBV6-1|TRBD2
TGTGCCAGCAGTGCCACTAGCGGGAGGGCCTCTTACAATGAGCAGTTCTTC
CASSATSGRASYNEQFF
>NA|TRBJ1-1|TRBV9|NA
TGTGCCAGCAGCGTAGGGGGCAGGACGAACACTGAAGCTTTCTTT
CASSVGGRTNTEAFF
>NA|TRBJ2-7|TRBV27|NA
TGTGCCAGCAGTTTATCAGGGTTTCCCCTCTACGAGCAGTACTTC
CASSLSGFPLYEQYF
>NA|TRBJ2-1|TRBV28|NA
TGTGCCAGCAGACCCACCAGGGGACACTCCTACAATGAGCAGTTCTTC
CASRPTRGHSYNEQFF
>NA|TRBJ2-3|TRBV11-2|NA
TGTGCCAGCAGGTCCCCCAGGGGCCGCACAGATACGCAGTATTTT
CASRSPRGRTDTQYF
>NA|TRBJ2-3|TRBV4-3|NA
TGCGCCAGCAGCCAAGATCAAAGCGTAGATACGCAGTATTTT
CASSQDQSVDTQYF